The next 20 T cell receptor beta chains were all read from a single sample in a study of T-cell reconstitution after alpha-beta-depleted transplantation in children. Unique molecular identifiers were used in preparing the TCRbeta library. TCRdb processed the PCR reads anew with MiXCR; each CDR3 protein has one entry. Of 250,000 to 300,000 distinct CDR3 sequences detected, roughly a tenth appear once; the ten largest clones hold 7.5%. This specimen consisted of PBMCs, obtained before TCRalphabeta/CD19-depleted stem cell transplant. These receptors were taken from a boy in the first two years of life with acute myeloid leukemia, due to receive a stem cell transplant.

This clonotype was recorded at least ten times. The chain recombines TRBV4-3 with TRBJ2-7; TRBD1 matches 9 bases. CDR3 length equals 17 residues. Germline CDR1 is LGHNA and CDR2 is YSLEER. V lost 1 base and J lost 1; bases outside the gene matches: 8. The CDR3 here is CASSQGTGVGVSYEQYF. The CDR3, as DNA: TGCGCCAGCAGCCAAGGGACAGGGGTCGGGGTATCCTACGAGCAGTACTTC.

On this clonotype: This sequence may be a read error, since a much larger clone differs from it by one base. The genes are TRBV5-4 and TRBJ2-5; the match to TRBD2 covers 9 bases. The V segment lost 4 bases and the J segment 2 bases; nucleotides outside the gene matches: 9. The CDR3 extends over 16 amino acids. Germline CDR1 and CDR2: SGHNT and YYREEE (reference sequence). The DNA of the CDR3 is TGTGCCAGCAGCGTTTTAAAGCGGGGGGATCAAGAGACCCAGTACTTC. Protein: CASSVLKRGDQETQYF. Full variable domain (outside the CDR3, taken from reference TRBV5-4 and TRBJ2-5): ETGVTQSPTHLIKTRGQQVTLRCSSQSGHNTVSWYQQALGQGPQFIFQYYREEENGRGNFPPRFSGLQFPNYSSELNVNALELDDSALYLCASSVLKRGDQETQYFGPGTRLLVL.

In its sample, this clonotype was seen many times. The chain recombines TRBV12-3 or TRBV12-4 with TRBJ2-3; TRBD2 matches at 8 bases. The CDR3 extends over 16 amino acids. Trimming cost V 5 bases and J 1 base; bases outside gene matches: 8. CDR3 sequence (DNA): TGTGCCAGCAGTCTGGGTAGCGGGGCCCGCACAGATACGCAGTATTTT. Translated, it gives CASSLGSGARTDTQYF.

The table lists this clonotype with many counts. The chain carries TRBV18 and TRBJ2-7, with no clear D. V was cut by 5 bases and J by 7 bases, with 15 bases left in between. In germline, CDR1 is KGHSH, CDR2 LQKENI. The CDR3 has 13 residues. The CDR3 sequence is CASSEHNEGEQYF. In DNA form, the CDR3 reads TGTGCCAGCTCAGAACACAATGAAGGTGAGCAGTACTTC.

At least ten counts were recorded for this clonotype. The chain is built from TRBV9 and TRBJ2-7, with 16 bases lining up with TRBD2. The CDR3 is 18 residues long. Trimming took 2 bases from V and 6 from J; bases not matched to a gene: 11. CDR1 is SGDLS and CDR2 is YYNGEE in the germline V gene. In DNA, the CDR3 is TGTGCCAGCAGCGTGGCGGGACTAGCGGGGGGGTCCCCTACCGAGCAGTACTTC. This translates into CASSVAGLAGGSPTEQYF.

This clonotype has ten or more counts. The V gene is TRBV12-3 or TRBV12-4, the J gene TRBJ2-7, with 7 nucleotides matching TRBD2. The CDR3 covers 15 residues. Unmatched junction bases numbered 9, after V lost 5 bases and J lost 2 bases. CDR3 amino acids: CASSDRRGRAYEQYF. The CDR3 bases are TGTGCCAGCAGTGACCGTCGGGGGAGGGCCTACGAGCAGTACTTC.

This clonotype was counted ten times or more. The chain links TRBV3-1 to TRBJ2-1; TRBD2 aligns across 12 bases. The germline V gene has CDR1 LGHDT and CDR2 YNNKEL (reference sequence). V shed 4 bases and J 5 bases; nucleotides not matched to a gene: 9. The CDR3 extends over 17 amino acids. This chain's CDR3 is CASSRTSGALGNNEQFF. In nucleotides, the CDR3 is TGTGCCAGCAGCCGGACTAGCGGGGCCTTAGGAAACAATGAGCAGTTCTTC.

The table lists this clonotype with a count of one. Since a much larger clone is just one base distant, this may be a read error. This chain uses TRBV12-3 or TRBV12-4 with TRBJ2-1; the match to TRBD1 covers 7 bases. The CDR3 runs to 15 residues. As DNA, the CDR3 is TGTGCCAGCAGTCCCACTACAGGGGTATACAATCAGCAGTTCTTC. Protein: CASSPTTGVYNQQFF.

This clonotype was seen more than once but under ten times. The chain carries TRBV28 and TRBJ1-5, with a weak D call TRBD1 (5 bases). CDR3 length: 16 amino acids. CDR1 is MDHEN and CDR2 is SYDVKM in the germline V gene. V was trimmed by 1 base and J by 0 bases, leaving 10 bases between them. Written as DNA, the CDR3 is TGTGCCAGCAGTTTATTAGGACATTATAGCAATCAGCCCCAGCATTTT. Its protein product is CASSLLGHYSNQPQHF. Supplemented by reference TRBV28 and TRBJ1-5, the full variable domain reads DVKVTQSSRYLVKRTGEKVFLECVQDMDHENMFWYRQDPGLGLRLIYFSYDVKMKEKGDIPEGYSVSREKKERFSLILESASTNQTSMYLCASSLLGHYSNQPQHFGDGTRLSIL.

This clonotype occurred many times. The rearrangement links TRBV28 to TRBJ2-3; no reliable D call. Germline V lookup: CDR1 MDHEN, CDR2 SYDVKM. With 3 bases removed from V and 1 base from J, the gap between germline ends came to 14 bases. The CDR3 is made up of 16 amino acids. CDR3 amino acids: CASSFQSGSRTDTQYF. The CDR3 region has the DNA TGTGCCAGCAGTTTCCAGTCGGGCAGTCGCACAGATACGCAGTATTTT.

At least ten counts were recorded for this clonotype. The rearrangement joins TRBV28 to TRBJ2-7; D call uncertain. Germline values: CDR1 MDHEN, CDR2 SYDVKM. V lost 4 bases and J 3 bases, leaving 16 bases between the germline ends. CDR3 length: 15 residues. CDR3 sequence (DNA): TGTGCCAGCAGTTATAAAGACATAGGTTTCTACGAGCAGTACTTC. Encoded protein: CASSYKDIGFYEQYF.

The chain recombines TRBV19 with TRBJ2-2, with D perhaps matching TRBD1 (7 bases). Trimming removed 5 bases from V and 2 bases from J, with 15 bases in between. In germline, CDR1 is LNHDA, CDR2 SQIVND (reference sequence). The CDR3 spans 16 residues. The CDR3 is CASSAGQWSNTGELFF. The CDR3 bases are TGTGCCAGTAGTGCGGGACAGTGGTCCAACACCGGGGAGCTGTTTTTT.

This clonotype was counted many times. The genes are TRBV3-1 and TRBJ2-5, with 12 bases that match TRBD2. The CDR3 is 17 residues long. The germline gives CDR1 LGHDT, CDR2 YNNKEL (reference sequence). V trimming: 0 bases; J trimming: 2 bases; junction bases outside the gene matches: 4. CDR3 DNA sequence: TGTGCCAGCAGCCAAGATCGAGGACTAGCGGGACAAGAGACCCAGTACTTC. Translation gives CASSQDRGLAGQETQYF.

This clonotype was recorded at least ten times. The chain carries TRBV20-1 and TRBJ2-7; D unresolved. The V end lost 3 bases, the J end lost 2 bases, and 11 bases lay between the germline ends. This CDR3 region has 13 residues. CDR1 and CDR2 from the germline V gene are DFQATT and SNEGSKA (reference sequence). The CDR3 protein is CSARRIQAYEQYF. CDR3 bases: TGCAGTGCTAGGAGGATCCAAGCCTACGAGCAGTACTTC.

This clonotype was counted ten times or more. V and J are TRBV10-3 and TRBJ2-2, with TRBD1 matching over 9 bases. The V and J ends lost 2 bases and 5 bases, in that order; junction bases with no gene match: 12. The germline V gene encodes CDR1 ENHRY and CDR2 SYGVKD. CDR3 size: 18 residues. The CDR3 loop reads CAISEGRMDRGRTGELFF. The CDR3 nucleotides are TGTGCCATCAGTGAGGGGAGGATGGACAGGGGACGGACCGGGGAGCTGTTTTTT.

In this sample, this clonotype turned up a few times. This chain connects TRBV2 to TRBJ2-6; unclear D gene. From germline, CDR1 is SNHLY and CDR2 FYNNEI. V was trimmed by 9 bases and J by 2 bases, leaving 11 bases between them. CDR3 length: 14 residues. The CDR3 region is CASGVGAGANVLTF. The CDR3, as DNA: TGTGCCAGTGGGGTGGGTGCTGGGGCCAACGTCCTGACTTTC.

This clonotype was found many times. The gene calls are TRBV7-2 and TRBJ2-2; the D is unclear. Trimming stripped 6 bases from V and 1 base from J, with 12 bases between. In germline, CDR1 is SGHTA, CDR2 FQGNSA. The CDR3 sequence is 15 residues long. This CDR3 is CASRHSLQNTGELFF. In DNA form, the CDR3 reads TGTGCCAGCAGGCATTCCCTTCAGAACACCGGGGAGCTGTTTTTT.

This clonotype occurred many times. The CDR3 nucleotides are TGCAGTGCTAAAACTAGCTACGAGCAGTACTTC. It specifies CSAKTSYEQYF. The rearrangement joins TRBV20-1 to TRBJ2-7, with D possibly TRBD2 on 5 matching bases. CDR3 size: 11 residues. CDR1 is DFQATT and CDR2 is SNEGSKA in the germline V gene (reference sequence). Trimming removed 4 bases at V and 3 bases at J, with 7 bases between.

This clonotype was observed at least ten times. This chain links TRBV6-1 with TRBJ1-4, with D maybe TRBD1 (6 bases). V shed 4 bases and J shed 4 bases, with 7 bases lying between them. Germline V gene data show CDR1 as MNHNS and CDR2 as SASEGT. The CDR3 is made up of 13 amino acids. This CDR3 reads CASSGRGNEKLFF. The CDR3 DNA reads TGTGCCAGCAGTGGCAGGGGTAATGAAAAACTGTTTTTT.

This clonotype was seen many times. The CDR3, as DNA: TGTGCCAGCAGCCTTCCCCCGGGACAGGGCGTCGAGCAGTACTTC. This translates into CASSLPPGQGVEQYF. This chain joins TRBV7-3 and TRBJ2-7; 9 bases are shared with TRBD1. The CDR3 spans 15 residues. Germline trimming cut 5 bases from V and 6 bases from J; bases unmatched to any gene: 11. Germline CDR1 reads SGHTA; CDR2 reads FQGTGA.